The 21 T cell receptor beta chains given below trace back to one sample, sequenced in a study of T cells after posttransplantation cyclophosphamide. Sequenced by immunoSEQ multiplex PCR; TCRdb stores in-frame clones only, minus some. The sample contains over 30,000 clones, none of them singletons. The material sequenced was PBMCs. These receptors came from a woman aged 45-60 years in good health and a related stem cell transplant donor.

As for this clone: This may arise from a read error, as a much more abundant clone is one base away. This CDR3 is missing its conserved last phenylalanine or tryptophan, likely due to a read error. This chain connects TRBV11-2 to TRBJ2-7, with 8 positions matching TRBD1. Germline V gene data show CDR1 as SGHAT and CDR2 as FQNNGV. The CDR3 extends over 14 amino acids. J was trimmed by 5 bases and V by 4 bases; bases with no gene match: 7. The CDR3 protein is CASSYRTGSHEQYL. The CDR3 DNA reads as TGTGCCAGCAGCTACAGGACAGGGTCCCACGAGCAGTACCTC.

This clone was seen ten or more times. This CDR3 reads CASKDATGAPYNEQFF. CDR3 DNA: TGCGCCAGCAAAGACGCGACAGGGGCCCCCTACAATGAGCAGTTCTTC. The J gene is TRBJ2-1, the V gene TRBV5-1; 8 nucleotides match TRBD1. V lost 6 bases to trimming and J lost 2 bases; unmatched junction nucleotides: 10. The CDR3 consists of 16 residues. CDR1 SGHRS and CDR2 YFSETQ come from the germline V gene.

This clone was observed at least ten times. J is TRBJ2-1 and V is TRBV7-3; 10 bases fit TRBD1. With V trimmed by 9 bases and J by 5 bases, 4 bases remained unmatched. This CDR3 has 13 amino acids. Germline loops: CDR1 SGHTA, CDR2 FQGTGA. The CDR3 nucleotides read TGTGCCAGTTCCGGGACAGGGGACAATGAGCAGTTCTTC. It codes for CASSGTGDNEQFF.

This clone was observed many times. The chain's CDR3 is CASSQGQGREKLFF. DNA of the CDR3: TGTGCCAGCAGCCAGGGACAGGGTAGAGAAAAACTGTTTTTT. The V gene is TRBV7-2, the J gene TRBJ1-4; 9 nucleotides match TRBD1. This CDR3 has 14 amino acids. After removal of 5 bases from V and 8 bases from J, the junction contained 6 bases not matched to a gene. The germline V gene encodes CDR1 SGHTA and CDR2 FQGNSA.

This clone was observed many times. The genes are TRBV5-1 and TRBJ1-1; D is undetermined. The CDR3 is 14 residues long. Germline values: CDR1 SGHRS, CDR2 YFSETQ. V lost 1 base and J 3 bases, leaving 10 bases between the germline ends. For the CDR3, the DNA is TGCGCCAGCAGCTTGAGAGGAGCAGACACTGAAGCTTTCTTT. It translates to CASSLRGADTEAFF.

This clone has ten or more counts. The gene calls are TRBV28 and TRBJ1-2; D uncertain. The germline V gene has CDR1 MDHEN and CDR2 SYDVKM. This CDR3 is 13 amino acids long. V dropped 4 bases and J dropped 4 bases, with 10 bases sitting between them. CDR3 DNA: TGTGCCAGCAGTTGGCTCCGGGGCTATGGCTACACCTTC. It codes for CASSWLRGYGYTF.

This clone was recorded many times. The J gene is TRBJ2-7, the V gene TRBV10-1; D is possibly TRBD2 (6 bases). Germline V lookup: CDR1 WNHNN, CDR2 SYGVQD (reference sequence). Trimming shortened V by 3 bases and J by 0 bases, and 12 bases separated the two germline ends. The CDR3 covers 15 residues. The CDR3 loop reads CASSDGLGSSYEQYF. CDR3 coding DNA: TGCGCCAGCAGTGACGGACTCGGGAGCTCCTACGAGCAGTACTTC.

This clone appeared many times. V and J are TRBV4-1 and TRBJ1-4, with 8 bases matching TRBD1. This CDR3 spans 21 amino acids. Germline V CDR1 and CDR2: MGHRA, YSYEKL. V lost 5 bases and J lost 0; bases outside the gene matches: 20. CDR3 amino acids: CASSTKGTGKTRESTNEKLFF. The CDR3 DNA sequence: TGCGCCAGCAGCACGAAGGGGACAGGCAAAACTCGGGAATCAACTAATGAAAAACTGTTTTTT.

There are many counts of this clone. V and J are TRBV4-3 and TRBJ2-2; 8 bases match TRBD2. CDR1 is LGHNA, CDR2 YSLEER, per germline. The CDR3 totals 15 residues. J lost 0 bases, V lost 4 bases, and 1 base had no gene match. The CDR3 bases are TGCGCCAGCAGCCGTAGCGGGGCGAACACCGGGGAGCTGTTTTTT. Its translation: CASSRSGANTGELFF.

This clone was picked up many times. V and J are TRBV28 and TRBJ1-6, with D hard to call. This CDR3 has 13 residues. Germline V gene data show CDR1 as MDHEN and CDR2 as SYDVKM. With 5 bases removed from V and 8 bases from J, the gap between germline ends came to 10 bases. The CDR3: CASSPLSDSPLHF. Here the CDR3 DNA reads TGTGCCAGCAGTCCTCTAAGCGATTCACCCCTCCACTTT.

There are many counts of this clone. The J gene is TRBJ1-1, the V gene TRBV10-3, with D possibly being TRBD1 (6 bases). The V gene's germline CDR1 is ENHRY and CDR2 SYGVKD. Trimming took off 2 bases at V and 2 bases at J, with 12 bases between the two ends. The CDR3 sequence is 15 residues long. The CDR3 sequence: CAISEPQQGNTEAFF. The CDR3, as DNA: TGTGCCATCAGTGAGCCGCAACAGGGAAACACTGAAGCTTTCTTT.

This clone was observed many times. CDR3 bases: TGCGCCAGCAGCCGGGGCAGAGACTCCAACTACAATGAGCAGTTCTTC. It codes for CASSRGRDSNYNEQFF. This chain links TRBV4-1 with TRBJ2-1; D is possibly TRBD1 (5 bases). The germline gives CDR1 MGHRA, CDR2 YSYEKL. The CDR3 contains 16 residues. V was cut by 4 bases and J by 3 bases, with 16 bases left in between.

In its sample, this clone was seen many times. V gene TRBV28 combines with J gene TRBJ1-4; maybe TRBD1 (6 bases). Germline CDR1 reads MDHEN; CDR2 reads SYDVKM. Trimming removed 6 bases at V and 8 bases at J, with 13 bases between. The CDR3 has 13 residues. CDR3 amino acids: CASRKGELEKLFF. The CDR3 DNA sequence: TGTGCCAGCAGGAAGGGGGAATTGGAAAAACTGTTTTTT.

This clone was seen repeatedly, ten times or more. The rearrangement uses TRBV2 and TRBJ1-2, with a weak D call TRBD1 (5 bases). The CDR3 has 15 amino acids. Deletions cut 6 bases from V and 5 bases from J, with 19 bases between. Germline loops: CDR1 SNHLY, CDR2 FYNNEI. CDR3 nucleotides: TGTGCCAGCAGAAAGCCGGGGGGGGTTGGTTATGGCTACACCTTC. Amino acids: CASRKPGGVGYGYTF.

This clone was seen many times. The chain combines TRBV6-6 with TRBJ1-2; no clear D gene. CDR1 is MNHNY, CDR2 SVGAGI, per germline (reference sequence). The CDR3 contains 13 residues. V was trimmed by 6 bases and J by 8 bases, leaving 16 bases between them. The DNA for the CDR3 is TGTGCCAGCAGCCCCGGGAACTATGGAGGCTACACCTTC. Encoded protein: CASSPGNYGGYTF.

This clone came up many times. The V and J genes are TRBV5-5 and TRBJ2-3, with D possibly TRBD1 on 6 matching bases. Trimming cost V 2 bases and J 2 bases, with 12 bases left between them. Germline V CDR1 and CDR2: SGHKS, YYEKEE (reference sequence). The length of the CDR3 is 15 residues. CDR3 nucleotides: TGTGCCAGCAGCTTTACAGGGCGGGTCACAGATACGCAGTATTTT. Residues: CASSFTGRVTDTQYF.

This clone turned up a few times. The chain links TRBV28 to TRBJ1-1; 8 bases agree with TRBD1. CDR1 and CDR2 (germline): MDHEN, SYDVKM. Trimming took 11 bases from V and 4 from J; bases not matched to a gene: 12. CDR3 size: 14 residues. For the CDR3, the DNA is TGTGCCTCGTGGACAGGGATGATCCCCACTGAAGCTTTCTTT. Translating gives CASWTGMIPTEAFF.

This clone was counted at least ten times. This chain connects TRBV28 to TRBJ2-7, with 13 bases fitting TRBD2. The CDR3 spans 15 residues. The V and J ends lost 2 bases and 9 bases, in that order; junction bases with no gene match: 7. Germline CDR1 is MDHEN and CDR2 is SYDVKM. CDR3 DNA: TGTGCCAGCAGTTTAAGGACTAGCGGGGGAGTAGTGCAGTACTTC. Its translation: CASSLRTSGGVVQYF.

This clone was counted many times. The chain uses TRBV7-2 and TRBJ2-3; maybe TRBD2 (7 bases). The CDR3 is made up of 19 amino acids. Looked up from germline, CDR1 is SGHTA and CDR2 is FQGNSA. V was shortened by 5 bases and J by 5 bases, with 29 bases between the two germline ends. The CDR3 coding sequence is TGTGCCAGCAGCCGTTTAGCCCGGCGCGTGGGGGGGCAGGGAGATACGCAGTATTTT. It is translated as CASSRLARRVGGQGDTQYF.

The chain uses TRBV2 and TRBJ1-1; 8 bases agree with TRBD1. The CDR3 extends over 16 amino acids. The germline gives CDR1 SNHLY, CDR2 FYNNEI. J lost 1 base, V lost 6 bases, and 10 bases had no gene match. In nucleotides, the CDR3 is TGTGCCAGCAGAGGCGGCAGGGGGCTTAGGAACACTGAAGCTTTCTTT. Protein: CASRGGRGLRNTEAFF.

This clone showed up many times. The chain uses TRBV5-5 and TRBJ2-7, with 10 bases lining up with TRBD1. Germline V gene lookup returns CDR1 SGHKS and CDR2 YYEKEE (reference sequence). Trimming cost V 4 bases and J 2 bases; bases outside gene matches: 9. This CDR3 region has 16 residues. CDR3 DNA: TGTGCCAGCAGCCTGCCACGACAGGGGGCCACCTACGAGCAGTACTTC. It specifies CASSLPRQGATYEQYF.